This T cell receptor (beta chain) was profiled in a study of cytotoxic CD8 clonotypes in ibrutinib-treated CLL. The overall study: Partial response was seen in approximately 25 patients and complete response in 2; after median around six years, approximately 14 stayed remitted, about 12 progressed. The response samples were taken once patients had been treated for a median of around eleven months, range 6 to 36. Study conclusions and caveats: Starting clonality was above that of age-matched healthy donors and tracked circulating CD8+ T-cell counts. Higher clonality was seen at ibrutinib response and a return toward baseline at progression.

Repertoires were generated with immunoSEQ multiplex PCR, while TCRdb's copy carries only in-frame clones and drops some. Of 200,000 to 250,000 clones in the sample, about four fifths were seen once. In the case of this clone: The antigen remains unidentified.

This TCR derives from a human donor with chronic lymphocytic leukemia. Material: PBMCs, obtained after 12 months of ibrutinib treatment.

The CDR3 nucleotides are TGTGCCAGCAGTTTTTGGGACAGGGGGTACTACGAGCAGTACTTC. Translated: CASSFWDRGYYEQYF. This chain uses TRBV27 with TRBJ2-7; TRBD1 agrees at 11 bases. Trimming at V came to 3 bases and at J to 3 bases, leaving 4 bases not matched to a gene. Germline values: CDR1 MNHEY, CDR2 SMNVEV (reference sequence). The length of the CDR3 is 15 residues.